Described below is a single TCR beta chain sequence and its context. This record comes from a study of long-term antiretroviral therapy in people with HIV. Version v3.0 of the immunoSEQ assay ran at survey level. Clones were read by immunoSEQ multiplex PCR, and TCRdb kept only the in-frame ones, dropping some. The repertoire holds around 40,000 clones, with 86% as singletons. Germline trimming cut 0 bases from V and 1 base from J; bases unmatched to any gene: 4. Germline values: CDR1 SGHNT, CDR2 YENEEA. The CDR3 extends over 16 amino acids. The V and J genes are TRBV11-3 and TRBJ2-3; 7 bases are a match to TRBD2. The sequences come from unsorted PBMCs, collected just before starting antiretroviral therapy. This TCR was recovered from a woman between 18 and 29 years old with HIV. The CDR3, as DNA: TGTGCCAGCAGCTTAGAATTAACTAGCGGCACAGATACGCAGTATTTT. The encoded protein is CASSLELTSGTDTQYF.